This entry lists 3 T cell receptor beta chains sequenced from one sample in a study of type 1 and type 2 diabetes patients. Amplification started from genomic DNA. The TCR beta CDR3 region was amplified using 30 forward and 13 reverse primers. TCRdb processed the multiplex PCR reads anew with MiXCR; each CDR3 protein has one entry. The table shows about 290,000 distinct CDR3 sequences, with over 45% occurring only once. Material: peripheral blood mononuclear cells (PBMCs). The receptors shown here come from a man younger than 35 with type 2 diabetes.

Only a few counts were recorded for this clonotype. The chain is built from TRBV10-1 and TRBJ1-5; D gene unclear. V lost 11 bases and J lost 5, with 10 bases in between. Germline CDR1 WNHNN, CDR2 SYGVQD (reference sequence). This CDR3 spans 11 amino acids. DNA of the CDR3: TGCGCCCCCAGACGGGATCAGCCCCAGCATTTT. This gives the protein CAPRRDQPQHF.

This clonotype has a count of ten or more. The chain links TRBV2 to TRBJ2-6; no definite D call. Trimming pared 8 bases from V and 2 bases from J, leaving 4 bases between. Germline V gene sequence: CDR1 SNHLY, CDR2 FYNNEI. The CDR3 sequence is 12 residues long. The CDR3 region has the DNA TGTGCCAGCGTCGCTGGGGCCAACGTCCTGACTTTC. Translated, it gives CASVAGANVLTF.

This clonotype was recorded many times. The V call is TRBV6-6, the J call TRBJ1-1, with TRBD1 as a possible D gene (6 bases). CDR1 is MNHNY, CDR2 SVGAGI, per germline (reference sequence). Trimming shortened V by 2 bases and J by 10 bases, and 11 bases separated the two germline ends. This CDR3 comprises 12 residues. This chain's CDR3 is CASSYGGKGAFF. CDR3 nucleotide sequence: TGTGCCAGCAGTTACGGGGGCAAGGGAGCTTTCTTT.